The rows below give T cell receptor beta chains drawn from one sample of a study of cytomegalovirus exposure and HLA in healthy donors. Using immunoSEQ multiplex PCR, the repertoire was profiled, and TCRdb retains in-frame clones only, with some absent. The table has roughly 120,000 clones, 75% to 85% seen once. The specimen was PBMCs. Source of these receptors: a male donor in good health and CMV-seropositive. Each CDR3 is given with its conserved first and last residue. The order of the fields is CDR3 protein, CDR3 DNA, D gene, V gene, clone size, J gene. The D gene is left open where the match is weak. Some rows have no size entry. The others give once, few or many, or a class for an expanded clone.

CDR3: CASSLRTGASYEQYF
DNA: TGTGCCAGCAGCTTAAGGACAGGGGCCTCCTACGAGCAGTACTTC
D: TRBD1
V: TRBV7-2
size: NA
J: TRBJ2-7

CDR3: CASSLGLAGGDTQYF
DNA: TGTGCCAGCAGTTTGGGACTAGCGGGAGGGGATACGCAGTATTTT
D: TRBD2
V: TRBV27
size: NA
J: TRBJ2-3

CDR3: CASRPGQSTDTQYF
DNA: TGTGCCAGCAGGCCGGGACAGTCCACAGATACGCAGTATTTT
D: TRBD1
V: TRBV6-5
size: NA
J: TRBJ2-3

CDR3: CASSEALSDPQEPTNEKLFF
DNA: TGTGCCAGCAGTGAAGCGCTCTCCGACCCACAGGAACCAACTAATGAAAAACTGTTTTTT
D: NA
V: TRBV2
size: NA
J: TRBJ1-4

CDR3: CSSSLWGRGPTNEKLFF
DNA: TGTTCCAGCAGCTTATGGGGAAGGGGCCCAACTAATGAAAAACTGTTTTTT
D: NA
V: TRBV7-9
size: NA
J: TRBJ1-4

CDR3: CASTGRQQYNEQFF
DNA: TGTGCCAGCACCGGAAGACAGCAATACAATGAGCAGTTCTTC
D: NA
V: TRBV7-8
size: NA
J: TRBJ2-1

CDR3: CASSIWVGDTGELFF
DNA: TGTGCCAGTAGTATATGGGTCGGGGACACCGGGGAGCTGTTTTTT
D: NA
V: TRBV19
size: NA
J: TRBJ2-2

CDR3: CARSSPGNEQYF
DNA: TGTGCCAGGAGTTCCCCCGGGAACGAGCAGTACTTC
D: NA
V: TRBV7-3
size: NA
J: TRBJ2-7

CDR3: CASGDPTVFYGYTF
DNA: TGTGCCAGCGGAGACCCGACAGTATTCTATGGCTACACCTTC
D: NA
V: TRBV28
size: NA
J: TRBJ1-2

CDR3: CPKPGGTNTEAFF
DNA: TGTCCAAAGCCGGGGGGGACGAACACTGAAGCTTTCTTT
D: NA
V: TRBV7-3
size: NA
J: TRBJ1-1

CDR3: CASSAAGWSSGRGGELFF
DNA: TGTGCCAGCAGCGCTGCCGGATGGTCTAGCGGGAGAGGAGGGGAGCTGTTTTTT
D: TRBD2
V: TRBV11-1
size: NA
J: TRBJ2-2

CDR3: CSVERSSYNEQFF
DNA: TGCAGCGTTGAACGGAGCTCCTACAATGAGCAGTTCTTC
D: NA
V: TRBV29-1
size: few
J: TRBJ2-1

CDR3: CASSRDSSYEQYF
DNA: TGTGCCAGTAGTAGGGACAGCTCCTACGAGCAGTACTTC
D: TRBD1
V: TRBV19
size: NA
J: TRBJ2-7

CDR3: CASSVVGQALYNEQFF
DNA: TGTGCCAGCAGCGTGGTGGGACAGGCTCTCTACAATGAGCAGTTCTTC
D: TRBD1
V: TRBV9
size: NA
J: TRBJ2-1

CDR3: CASSLGGQGASETQYF
DNA: TGTGCCAGCAGCTTAGGGGGACAGGGGGCATCAGAGACCCAGTACTTC
D: TRBD1
V: TRBV7-9
size: NA
J: TRBJ2-5

CDR3: CASSPRGTDTYEQYF
DNA: TGTGCCAGCAGCCCGAGGGGGACCGATACCTACGAGCAGTACTTC
D: NA
V: TRBV7-8
size: NA
J: TRBJ2-7

CDR3: CASSPYGGKETQYF
DNA: TGTGCCAGCAGCCCCTACGGAGGGAAAGAGACCCAGTACTTC
D: NA
V: TRBV5-6
size: NA
J: TRBJ2-5

CDR3: CASSYRTGGAEAFF
DNA: TGTGCCAGCAGCTATAGGACAGGGGGGGCTGAAGCTTTCTTT
D: TRBD1
V: TRBV7-9
size: NA
J: TRBJ1-1

CDR3: CSVQGVPNYGYTF
DNA: TGCAGCGTTCAGGGGGTGCCTAACTATGGCTACACCTTC
D: TRBD1
V: TRBV29-1
size: NA
J: TRBJ1-2

CDR3: CASSEGLWGARGEQYF
DNA: TGTGCCAGCAGTGAAGGTCTTTGGGGTGCCCGGGGCGAGCAGTACTTC
D: NA
V: TRBV2
size: NA
J: TRBJ2-7

CDR3: CASSVVSPGELFF
DNA: TGTGCCAGCAGCGTAGTAAGCCCCGGGGAGCTGTTTTTT
D: NA
V: TRBV9
size: NA
J: TRBJ2-2

CDR3: CASRRASGTGAYEQYF
DNA: TGTGCCAGCAGGAGGGCGTCCGGGACAGGAGCCTACGAGCAGTACTTC
D: TRBD1
V: TRBV28
size: NA
J: TRBJ2-7

CDR3: CASSPRGVDEQFF
DNA: TGTGCCAGCAGCCCCAGAGGTGTGGATGAGCAGTTCTTC
D: NA
V: TRBV7-3
size: once
J: TRBJ2-1

CDR3: CASTDRSLGEQFF
DNA: TGTGCCAGCACCGATCGTAGCTTGGGTGAGCAGTTCTTC
D: NA
V: TRBV27
size: NA
J: TRBJ2-1

CDR3: CASSSRREGVDTQYF
DNA: TGTGCCAGCAGCTCTAGGCGGGAGGGGGTAGATACGCAGTATTTT
D: TRBD2
V: TRBV5-6
size: NA
J: TRBJ2-3

CDR3: CASSSRDRLYNEQFF
DNA: TGTGCCAGCAGTAGCCGGGACAGACTATACAATGAGCAGTTCTTC
D: TRBD1
V: TRBV2
size: few
J: TRBJ2-1

CDR3: CASSLQRTIYF
DNA: TGTGCCAGCAGTTTACAGAGGACCATATATTTT
D: NA
V: TRBV28
size: NA
J: TRBJ1-3

CDR3: CSVDDFSLSTDTQYF
DNA: TGCAGCGTTGACGACTTCTCGCTTAGCACAGATACGCAGTATTTT
D: NA
V: TRBV29-1
size: NA
J: TRBJ2-3

CDR3: CASSPTGVTEAFF
DNA: TGTGCCAGCAGTCCTACAGGGGTCACTGAAGCTTTCTTT
D: TRBD1
V: TRBV7-3
size: NA
J: TRBJ1-1

CDR3: CASSLSGGVEGYTF
DNA: TGTGCCAGCAGTTTATCGGGGGGTGTTGAGGGCTACACCTTC
D: NA
V: TRBV27
size: NA
J: TRBJ1-2

CDR3: CASSPYRGDTEAFF
DNA: TGTGCCAGTAGTCCTTACAGGGGGGACACTGAAGCTTTCTTT
D: TRBD1
V: TRBV19
size: NA
J: TRBJ1-1